This is a list of T cell receptor beta chains from one sample in a study of blood T cell repertoires in COVID-19. Sequenced by immunoSEQ multiplex PCR; TCRdb stores in-frame clones only, minus some. Of over 120,000 clones detected, approximately 80% appear once; the ten largest clones hold approximately 3.5%. Sequencing was done on a sample of peripheral blood. These receptor sequences come from a man in his 70s who had recovered from COVID-19. Both conserved end residues are part of each CDR3. D genes are given only for firm matches. For some rows the clone size is stated as once, few or many, or as a class when expanded; others skip it.

j_call | v_call | d_call | clone_size | cdr3_aa | cdr3_nt
TRBJ2-7 | TRBV4-1 | TRBD1 | . | CASSQAKGQGLEQYF | TGCGCCAGCAGCCAAGCAAAAGGACAGGGGTTGGAGCAGTACTTC
TRBJ2-7 | TRBV4-1 | TRBD1 | . | CASSQDGTGRTYEQYF | TGCGCCAGCAGCCAAGACGGGACAGGGAGGACCTACGAGCAGTACTTC
TRBJ1-1 | TRBV19 | TRBD1 | . | CASKIGPKGTGESNTEAFF | TGTGCCAGTAAAATTGGGCCGAAGGGGACAGGCGAATCGAACACTGAAGCTTTCTTT
TRBJ2-7 | TRBV30 | . | . | CAWSVHEGEAYEQYF | TGTGCCTGGAGTGTACACGAGGGAGAGGCCTACGAGCAGTACTTC
TRBJ1-1 | TRBV4-1 | . | . | CASSSTAALNTEAFF | TGCGCCAGCAGCTCGACAGCAGCATTGAACACTGAAGCTTTCTTT
TRBJ2-7 | TRBV24-1 | TRBD1 | once | CASRPQETGDANYEQYF | TGTGCCTCTAGACCACAGGAGACAGGGGACGCTAACTACGAGCAGTACTTC
TRBJ2-3 | TRBV4-1 | TRBD2 | . | CASRPWASGTDTQYF | TGCGCCAGCAGGCCCTGGGCTAGCGGGACCGATACGCAGTATTTT
TRBJ2-3 | TRBV13 | . | . | CASSLGTGPSTDTQYF | TGTGCCAGCAGCTTAGGAACAGGACCGAGCACAGATACGCAGTATTTT
TRBJ2-5 | TRBV5-8 | TRBD2 | . | CASSLWLAGDETQYF | TGTGCCAGCAGCTTGTGGCTAGCGGGAGATGAGACCCAGTACTTC
TRBJ1-6 | TRBV27 | TRBD1 | . | CASRTRTGSNSPLHF | TGTGCCAGCAGAACAAGGACAGGGTCTAATTCACCCCTCCACTTT
TRBJ2-1 | TRBV5-1 | TRBD2 | . | CASSSTSGVTDEQFF | TGCGCCAGCAGCTCAACTAGCGGGGTGACGGATGAGCAGTTCTTC
TRBJ1-5 | TRBV30 | . | . | CAWSAASGYGNQPQHF | TGTGCCTGGAGTGCCGCCTCAGGGTATGGCAATCAGCCCCAGCATTTT
TRBJ2-5 | TRBV5-6 | . | . | CASNLAGKGTQETQYF | TGTGCCAGCAACCTTGCCGGGAAGGGCACCCAAGAGACCCAGTACTTC
TRBJ1-5 | TRBV6-5 | TRBD1 | . | CASSYSRTGIQPQHF | TGTGCCAGCAGTTACTCAAGGACAGGGATCCAGCCCCAGCATTTT
TRBJ1-1 | TRBV18 | TRBD1 | . | CASSSDRGSEAFF | TGTGCCAGCTCATCCGACAGGGGAAGTGAAGCTTTCTTT
TRBJ2-3 | TRBV30 | . | . | CAWRAGLENTDTQYF | TGTGCCTGGAGGGCCGGACTGGAAAACACAGATACGCAGTATTTT
TRBJ2-1 | TRBV5-4 | TRBD1 | once | CASSLPGGLYNEQFF | TGTGCCAGCAGCTTGCCAGGGGGCCTGTACAATGAGCAGTTCTTC
TRBJ2-7 | TRBV5-8 | . | . | CASSLTGVYEQYF | TGTGCCAGCAGCTTAACGGGGGTTTACGAGCAGTACTTC
TRBJ1-4 | TRBV30 | . | few | CAWSVGTNNEKLFF | TGTGCCTGGAGTGTGGGGACAAACAATGAAAAACTGTTTTTT
TRBJ2-1 | TRBV18 | TRBD2 | . | CASSPLAGSSYNEQFF | TGTGCCAGCTCACCGTTAGCGGGGAGCTCCTACAATGAGCAGTTCTTC
TRBJ2-6 | TRBV19 | . | . | CASSFIQSGANVLTF | TGTGCCAGTAGCTTCATCCAGTCTGGGGCCAACGTCCTGACTTTC
TRBJ1-1 | TRBV30 | . | . | CAWSVGLLGGTEAFF | TGTGCCTGGAGTGTCGGACTGCTGGGGGGCACTGAAGCTTTCTTT
TRBJ1-3 | TRBV9 | . | once | CASSLTGTSRDTIYF | TGTGCCAGCAGCCTAACCGGGACATCTCGGGACACCATATATTTT
TRBJ2-1 | TRBV5-3 | . | . | CARSPGTPLTRLSYNEQFF | TGTGCCAGAAGCCCCGGGACTCCCCTTACCAGGCTCTCCTACAATGAGCAGTTCTTC
TRBJ2-1 | TRBV3-1/TRBV3-2 | TRBD2 | . | CASSQDLVSGNINEQFF | TGTGCCAGCAGCCAAGATCTGGTAAGCGGGAATATAAATGAGCAGTTCTTC
TRBJ1-2 | TRBV6-4 | TRBD1 | once | CASSMSTGKNYGYTF | TGTGCCAGCAGTATGTCGACAGGGAAAAACTATGGCTACACCTTC
TRBJ2-5 | TRBV3-1/TRBV3-2 | TRBD2 | . | CASSRLAEGQTQYF | TGTGCCAGCAGCCGGCTAGCGGAGGGACAGACCCAGTACTTC
TRBJ1-2 | TRBV30 | TRBD1 | . | CAWGDRGLGSGYTF | TGTGCCTGGGGCGACAGGGGGCTTGGAAGCGGCTACACCTTC
TRBJ1-2 | TRBV4-3 | . | . | CASSQDRGGDGYTF | TGCGCCAGCAGCCAAGATAGGGGCGGGGATGGCTACACCTTC
TRBJ1-4 | TRBV30 | . | . | CAWSVGRRAGEKLFF | TGTGCCTGGAGTGTAGGGCGGAGGGCAGGTGAAAAACTGTTTTTT
TRBJ2-7 | TRBV7-9 | TRBD1 | . | CASSLYQGAIDEQYF | TGTGCCAGCAGCTTATACCAGGGGGCGATTGACGAGCAGTACTTC
TRBJ2-5 | TRBV19 | . | . | CASSPLTGSVKETQYF | TGTGCCAGTAGCCCCCTGACGGGATCCGTCAAAGAGACCCAGTACTTC
TRBJ1-5 | TRBV4-1 | . | once | CASSQGGGLGNQPQHF | TGCGCCAGCAGCCAAGGAGGAGGGCTAGGAAATCAGCCCCAGCATTTT
TRBJ2-1 | TRBV11-2 | . | . | CASSFVGPAGPYNEQFF | TGTGCCAGCAGCTTCGTCGGTCCGGCGGGGCCCTACAATGAGCAGTTCTTC
TRBJ2-7 | TRBV14 | TRBD1 | once | CASSTTGAESYF | TGTGCCAGCAGCACTACAGGGGCGGAAAGTTACTTC
TRBJ2-5 | TRBV24-1 | . | few | CATSHEETQYF | TGTGCCACCAGCCATGAGGAGACCCAGTACTTC
TRBJ2-7 | TRBV10-1 | . | . | CASSESVASPYEQYF | TGCGCCAGCAGTGAGTCGGTAGCGTCCCCCTACGAGCAGTACTTC
TRBJ2-7 | TRBV9 | TRBD1 | . | CASSVGGQSRDEQYF | TGTGCCAGCAGCGTAGGGGGACAGTCAAGGGACGAGCAGTACTTC
TRBJ2-3 | TRBV30 | TRBD2 | . | CAWRGTSATSTDTQYF | TGTGCCTGGAGGGGGACTAGCGCTACTAGCACAGATACGCAGTATTTT
TRBJ1-3 | TRBV11-2 | TRBD1 | once | CASSLATGVPGNTIYF | TGTGCCAGCAGCTTGGCTACAGGGGTCCCTGGAAACACCATATATTTT
TRBJ1-2 | TRBV27 | TRBD1 | . | CASSFRTGENGYTF | TGTGCCAGCAGTTTCCGTACAGGGGAAAATGGCTACACCTTC
TRBJ2-1 | TRBV5-1 | TRBD2 | . | CASSLPGTSGMNEQFF | TGCGCCAGCAGCTTGCCTGGGACTAGCGGGATGAATGAGCAGTTCTTC
TRBJ1-6 | TRBV5-1 | . | . | CASSLGDNSPLHF | TGCGCCAGCAGCTTAGGGGATAATTCACCCCTCCACTTT
TRBJ1-5 | TRBV5-6 | . | . | CASSFGVGSPGQPQHF | TGTGCCAGCAGCTTTGGGGTGGGGTCCCCGGGGCAGCCCCAGCATTTT
TRBJ2-7 | TRBV12-3/TRBV12-4 | TRBD1 | . | CASSPGQGYEQYF | TGTGCCAGCAGTCCAGGACAGGGCTACGAGCAGTACTTC
TRBJ2-1 | TRBV7-2 | . | . | CASSAGTPNEQFF | TGTGCCAGCAGCGCAGGGACTCCTAATGAGCAGTTCTTC
TRBJ1-1 | TRBV19 | . | . | CASRDRNTEAFF | TGTGCCAGTAGGGACAGGAACACTGAAGCTTTCTTT
TRBJ2-1 | TRBV3-1/TRBV3-2 | TRBD1 | . | CASSPGTGISEQFF | TGTGCCAGCAGCCCCGGGACAGGCATAAGCGAGCAGTTCTTC
TRBJ2-1 | TRBV6-6 | TRBD2 | . | CASSYPSGRSDNEQFF | TGTGCCAGCAGTTACCCAAGCGGGAGGTCTGACAATGAGCAGTTCTTC
TRBJ2-7 | TRBV24-1 | . | . | CATGGRGYEQYF | TGTGCCACAGGGGGACGGGGCTACGAGCAGTACTTC